This TCR beta chain came from a study of T cells after yellow fever vaccination (dated by TCRdb to the late 2010s). Describing the broader study: Libraries from fractions with low cell numbers were prepared with the SMART-Seq v4 Ultra Low Input RNA kit. Bulk TCR alpha and beta repertoires were sequenced longitudinally to track T-cell clones before and after primary and booster YFV17D yellow fever vaccination. Two healthy male donors, one aged 18 to 29 and one aged 30 to 39 years, were included in the cohort. Blood was collected at multiple timepoints before and after primary and secondary immunization, and bulk PBMC replicates and cell subsets were isolated. Study-wide conclusions, independent of this receptor: The study included only a couple of donors, which limits how far the findings can be generalized. Compared with the primary T-cell response, the secondary T-cell response was weaker but faster, peaking on day 5 rather than day 15. A small share of clonotypes was detected in both CD4 and CD8 compartments, with the overlap likely arising from convergent recombination. Most clones expanded after primary vaccination (96% of CD4 and 70% to 90% of CD8) were re-detected after the booster, suggesting that broad memory maintenance occurred. Computational filtering was needed because FACS-sorted repertoires could contain abundant contaminating clonotypes from the bulk population.

A few counts support this clonotype. Its specific antigen is unknown. Per-nucleotide qualities are absent, and no much larger clonotype sits a single base away. The treatment or condition label, as the study defines it: live attenuated yellow fever vaccine strain. PBMCs were isolated from peripheral blood using a standard Ficoll-Paque protocol. CD4 and CD8 T-cell fractions were isolated with Dynabeads CD4 and CD8 positive selection kits. TriZol was used to extract RNA from bulk PBMCs, from CD4 and CD8 fractions, and from dextramer-positive and dextramer-negative fractions. Taken from the germline V gene, the CDR1 and CDR2 loops are MGHDK and SYGVNS. V drops 6 bases and J drops 3 bases, leaving 11 bases in between. There are 13 amino acids in the CDR3, from cysteine to phenylalanine inclusive. Here the CDR3 DNA is all that survives: 39 bases in frame from base 1. Sequencing used an Illumina NovaSeq 6000. Synthesis of TCR cDNA relied on 5'RACE template switching, a step that introduced a universal primer site along with unique molecular identifiers. Priming for cDNA synthesis came from both the TCR alpha and TCR beta constant segments. Libraries were amplified in two PCR steps, with sample barcodes and sequencing adapters added in the second step. Sequencing of libraries was done on Illumina HiSeq 2500 (2x100 bp) or NovaSeq (2x150 bp). Per the source publication's procedure: Reads were demultiplexed and collapsed into UMI consensus sequences with MIGEC, and V(D)J alignment was performed with MiXCR. Vaccine-responding clonotypes were defined with edgeR using replicate PBMC samples, requiring FDR below 0.01 and a log2 fold change above 5 up to day 15. CD4 or CD8 identity was assigned to each bulk clonotype according to whether the clonotype was present at higher abundance in the sequenced CD4 repertoire or the sequenced CD8 repertoire. TCRdb handled the public reads itself, with Q25 trimming in fastp and clone calling in MiXCR, and kept productive beta chains. For every CDR3 protein sequence, its rows merge into one entry that carries the most common genes and DNA. V and J calls and clone size were set by TCRdb, not the authors. The sample table lists a few hundred thousand distinct CDR3 sequences, around 4.9% of them with a count of one. The ten biggest clones cover roughly 3.4% of the sample.

The chain joins TRBV25-1 to TRBJ2-5, with no reliable assignment of the D segment. The source is a man younger than 35 who received the YFV17D yellow fever vaccine. This specimen consisted of CD4+ T cells sorted from PBMCs, obtained on the day of the yellow fever booster vaccination. The nucleotide sequence reads TGTGCCAGCAGAAGACACCTTAAAGAGACCCAGTACTTC. Its coded protein is CASRRHLKETQYF. With all but the CDR3 taken from the reference TRBV25-1 and TRBJ2-5 genes, the full variable domain is: EADIYQTPRYLVIGTGKKITLECSQTMGHDKMYWYQQDPGMELHLIHYSYGVNSTEKGDLSSESTVSRIRTEHFPLTLESARPSHTSQYLCASRRHLKETQYFGPGTRLLVL.